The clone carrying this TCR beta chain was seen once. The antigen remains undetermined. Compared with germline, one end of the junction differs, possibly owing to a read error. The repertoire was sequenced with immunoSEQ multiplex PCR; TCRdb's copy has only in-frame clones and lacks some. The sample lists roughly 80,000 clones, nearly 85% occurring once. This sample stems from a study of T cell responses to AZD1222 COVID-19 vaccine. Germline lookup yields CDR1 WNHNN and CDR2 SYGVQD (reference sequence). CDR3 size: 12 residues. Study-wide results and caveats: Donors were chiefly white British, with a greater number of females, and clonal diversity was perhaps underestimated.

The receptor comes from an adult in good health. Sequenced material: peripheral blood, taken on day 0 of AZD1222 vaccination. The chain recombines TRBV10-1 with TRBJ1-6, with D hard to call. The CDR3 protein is CASSGSNSPLHF. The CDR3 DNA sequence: TGCGCCAGTAGTGGATCCAATTCACCCCTCCACTTT.